The 31 T cell receptor beta chains below come from one sample, sequenced in a study of shared clonotypes between healthy human individuals. Only in-frame clones appear in the TCRdb table, and some are missing; sequencing was by immunoSEQ multiplex PCR. The table lists more than 2,000,000 clones, 85% to 95% of them singletons. The sequenced sample consisted of naive CD4+ T cells from PBMCs. Subset noted: CD45RA+ positively selected. All receptors derive from a man aged 18 to 30 in good health. Some clones in this sample may be carry-over from other donors' samples.

This rearrangement joins TRBV18 to TRBJ2-5, with D perhaps TRBD1 (5 bases). The V end lost 5 bases, the J end lost 2 bases, and 12 bases lay between the germline ends. CDR1 and CDR2 from the germline V gene are KGHSH and LQKENI. This CDR3 spans 14 amino acids. The CDR3 reads CASSARQYQETQYF. The DNA for the CDR3 is TGTGCCAGCTCAGCCCGACAGTATCAAGAGACCCAGTACTTC. The entire variable domain, with the rest obtained from reference TRBV18 and TRBJ2-5, is as follows: NAGVMQNPRHLVRRRGQEARLRCSPMKGHSHVYWYRQLPEEGLKFMVYLQKENIIDESGMPKERFSAEFPKEGPSILRIQQVVRGDSAAYFCASSARQYQETQYFGPGTRLLVL.

In DNA form, the CDR3 reads TGTGCCACCAGCAGATACCCCGGGACAGAGGAGACCCAGTACTTC. Translating it yields CATSRYPGTEETQYF. V usage is TRBV15 and J usage is TRBJ2-5, with 7 positions matching TRBD1. Germline CDR1 is LNHNV and CDR2 is YYDKDF (reference sequence). The J segment lost 5 bases and the V segment lost 2 bases, leaving 8 bases of the junction unmatched. CDR3 length: 15 amino acids.

This clone was counted once. The CDR3 DNA is TGCGCCAGCAGCCAGGGACTAGCGGGCCTAGGGTCCTACGAGCAGTACTTC. It encodes CASSQGLAGLGSYEQYF. This rearrangement joins TRBV5-1 to TRBJ2-7, with 12 bases fitting TRBD2. Germline CDR1 SGHRS, CDR2 YFSETQ. CDR3 length equals 17 residues. The V segment lost 4 bases and the J segment 1 base; nucleotides outside the gene matches: 9.

This chain's CDR3 is CASSTIPGQRNTGELFF. In nucleotides, the CDR3 is TGTGCCAGCAGTACTATACCGGGACAGCGAAACACCGGGGAGCTGTTTTTT. The V call is TRBV28, the J call TRBJ2-2; TRBD1 agrees at 7 bases. This CDR3 has 17 amino acids. The trim removed 5 bases at V and 2 bases at J, leaving 11 bases unmatched. From germline, CDR1 is MDHEN and CDR2 SYDVKM.

The genes are TRBV20-1 and TRBJ1-2; D gene unclear. Per the germline V gene, CDR1 is DFQATT and CDR2 is SNEGSKA (reference sequence). The CDR3 totals 10 residues. V was shortened by 4 bases and J by 5 bases, with 5 bases between the two germline ends. As DNA, the CDR3 is TGCAGTGCTACGGCATATGGCTACACCTTC. It codes for CSATAYGYTF.

This chain joins TRBV6-1 and TRBJ1-5; D is possibly TRBD1 (6 bases). This CDR3 is 13 amino acids long. V was trimmed by 8 bases and J by 5 bases, leaving 13 bases between them. The germline CDR1 and CDR2 sequences are MNHNS and SASEGT. Written as DNA, the CDR3 is TGTGCCAGCTCATCAGGGGAGTATCAGCCCCAGCATTTT. Its translation: CASSSGEYQPQHF.

This chain uses TRBV9 with TRBJ2-2, with 8 bases that match TRBD2. CDR3 length: 18 residues. The V segment lost 3 bases and the J segment 2 bases; nucleotides outside the gene matches: 12. Germline V lookup: CDR1 SGDLS, CDR2 YYNGEE. The CDR3 protein is CASSAPAGGPLNTGELFF. The DNA of the CDR3 is TGTGCCAGCAGCGCCCCGGCGGGAGGCCCCCTCAACACCGGGGAGCTGTTTTTT.

The CDR3 sequence: CASSSLRSSRYGYTF. In nucleotides, the CDR3 is TGTGCCAGCAGCTCACTTCGAAGCAGCCGCTATGGCTACACCTTC. V usage is TRBV7-2 and J usage is TRBJ1-2, with D uncertain. V lost 4 bases and J 4 bases, leaving 16 bases between the germline ends. CDR1 and CDR2 (germline): SGHTA, FQGNSA. There are 15 residues in the CDR3.

Points on this clone: Different DNA sequences within this sample yield the same CDR3. The chain uses TRBV2 and TRBJ1-5; 8 bases are a match to TRBD1. The CDR3 sequence is 16 residues long. CDR1 SNHLY and CDR2 FYNNEI come from the germline V gene. After removal of 3 bases from V and 0 bases from J, the junction contained 4 bases not matched to a gene. This chain's CDR3 is CASSDQGAGSNQPQHF. The CDR3 DNA reads TGTGCCAGCAGTGACCAGGGGGCAGGTAGCAATCAGCCCCAGCATTTT.

A word on this clone: This CDR3 is also generated by other DNA sequences in the sample. The CDR3 DNA is TGTGCCAGCTCACCTGGCAGCTACGAGCAGTACTTC. Encoded protein: CASSPGSYEQYF. This chain uses TRBV18 with TRBJ2-7; D call uncertain. The V end was cut by 3 bases, the J end by 3 bases, with 6 bases between. CDR3 length: 12 amino acids. Per the germline V gene, CDR1 is KGHSH and CDR2 is LQKENI.

The gene calls are TRBV19 and TRBJ1-5; no definite D call. The CDR3 sequence is 15 residues long. The ends were cut back, 3 bases at V and 1 base at J, with 10 bases in the middle. Germline lookup yields CDR1 LNHDA and CDR2 SQIVND (reference sequence). CDR3 in amino acids: CASSIGLLSNQPQHF. The CDR3 DNA sequence: TGTGCCAGTAGTATCGGCCTACTGAGCAATCAGCCCCAGCATTTT. The full variable domain, its missing parts supplied by reference TRBV19 and TRBJ1-5, is DGGITQSPKYLFRKEGQNVTLSCEQNLNHDAMYWYRQDPGQGLRLIYYSQIVNDFQKGDIAEGYSVSREKKESFPLTVTSAQKNPTAFYLCASSIGLLSNQPQHFGDGTRLSIL.

A single count supports this clone. The V gene is TRBV2, the J gene TRBJ2-7; D is unclear. Per germline, CDR1 SNHLY and CDR2 FYNNEI. This CDR3 has 16 amino acids. V was shortened by 6 bases and J by 2 bases, with 20 bases between the two germline ends. Written as DNA, the CDR3 is TGTGCCAGCAGACCTCGGTTGAGGACCGATACCTACGAGCAGTACTTC. Translated: CASRPRLRTDTYEQYF.

In regard to this clone: The sample contains more than one DNA sequence encoding this CDR3. The V and J genes are TRBV6-5 and TRBJ2-1, with 10 bases matching TRBD2. Germline CDR1 is MNHEY and CDR2 is SVGAGI. The ends lost 4 bases at V and 0 bases at J; junction bases unmatched: 3. CDR3 size: 16 residues. CDR3: CASSSRTSGSYNEQFF. The CDR3 region has the DNA TGTGCCAGCAGTTCGAGGACTAGCGGCTCCTACAATGAGCAGTTCTTC.

Comments on this clone: The same CDR3 also results from other DNA sequences found in this sample. The chain recombines TRBV5-1 with TRBJ2-5; D unresolved. V was cut by 0 bases and J by 2 bases, with 11 bases left in between. Germline loops: CDR1 SGHRS, CDR2 YFSETQ. CDR3 length equals 15 residues. The CDR3 is CASSLANGIQETQYF. DNA for the CDR3: TGCGCCAGCAGCTTGGCCAACGGCATACAAGAGACCCAGTACTTC. The full variable domain, rest sourced from reference TRBV5-1 and TRBJ2-5, is KAGVTQTPRYLIKTRGQQVTLSCSPISGHRSVSWYQQTPGQGLQFLFEYFSETQRNKGNFPGRFSGRQFSNSRSEMNVSTLELGDSALYLCASSLANGIQETQYFGPGTRLLVL.

V gene TRBV18 combines with J gene TRBJ1-1, with D tentatively TRBD1 (6 bases). The V gene's germline CDR1 is KGHSH and CDR2 LQKENI. The CDR3 sequence is 14 residues long. V shed 5 bases and J shed 6 bases, with 16 bases lying between them. The chain's CDR3 is CASSITRGLAEAFF. CDR3 nucleotides: TGTGCCAGCTCAATTACGAGGGGGTTAGCTGAAGCTTTCTTT.

On this clone: Other DNA variants within this sample encode the same CDR3. The V call is TRBV5-1, the J call TRBJ1-2; TRBD1 matches 7 bases. The V gene's germline CDR1 is SGHRS and CDR2 YFSETQ. V was clipped by 0 bases and J by 6 bases; unmatched bases: 2. This CDR3 is built from 13 residues. This CDR3 reads CASSLGGQDGYTF. CDR3 nucleotides: TGCGCCAGCAGCTTGGGAGGACAGGATGGCTACACCTTC.

The rearrangement links TRBV2 to TRBJ2-7; D is possibly TRBD1 or TRBD2 (5 bases each). V was cut by 6 bases and J by 0 bases, with 12 bases left in between. Per the germline V gene, CDR1 is SNHLY and CDR2 is FYNNEI. This CDR3 contains 14 residues. Written as DNA, the CDR3 is TGTGCCAGCAGGACCTCCGGGGCCTCCTACGAGCAGTACTTC. Its translation is CASRTSGASYEQYF.

This chain joins TRBV15 and TRBJ2-2; the D is unclear. This CDR3 is built from 15 residues. Per the germline V gene, CDR1 is LNHNV and CDR2 is YYDKDF (reference sequence). With 0 bases removed from V and 4 bases from J, the gap between germline ends came to 9 bases. The CDR3 DNA is TGTGCCACCAGCAGAGATCCTAAGTTCACCGGGGAGCTGTTTTTT. Amino acids: CATSRDPKFTGELFF.

The sample holds one count of this clone. This rearrangement joins TRBV9 to TRBJ1-2; TRBD1 agrees at 8 bases. Germline V lookup: CDR1 SGDLS, CDR2 YYNGEE. V was clipped by 0 bases and J by 4 bases; unmatched bases: 2. This CDR3 spans 14 amino acids. The DNA for the CDR3 is TGTGCCAGCAGCGTAGCAGGGGGCGGCTATGGCTACACCTTC. Translating it yields CASSVAGGGYGYTF.

This rearrangement joins TRBV11-3 to TRBJ2-7; 11 bases match TRBD2. The CDR3 runs 15 residues. Per the germline V gene, CDR1 is SGHNT and CDR2 is YENEEA. The trim removed 3 bases at V and 1 base at J, leaving 2 bases unmatched. DNA of the CDR3: TGTGCCAGCAGCTTCGGGACTAGCGGTTCCTACGAGCAGTACTTC. This codes for CASSFGTSGSYEQYF.

V and J are TRBV10-2 and TRBJ2-2; the D gene is possibly TRBD1 (6 bases). CDR1 WSHSY and CDR2 SAAADI come from the germline V gene. The CDR3 sequence is 15 residues long. The V end lost 7 bases, the J end lost 2 bases, and 14 bases lay between the germline ends. CDR3 loop: CASNPTGRNTGELFF. The CDR3 DNA reads as TGCGCCAGCAACCCGACAGGACGAAACACCGGGGAGCTGTTTTTT.

The rearrangement links TRBV28 to TRBJ1-5; D is unclear. Germline V gene sequence: CDR1 MDHEN, CDR2 SYDVKM. The CDR3 runs to 13 residues. CDR3 sequence: CAAVGQLNQPQHF. The CDR3 region has the DNA TGTGCTGCGGTCGGGCAGCTAAATCAGCCCCAGCATTTT.

The count of this clone is one. The chain joins TRBV7-8 to TRBJ2-2, with 7 bases fitting TRBD1. CDR1 is SGHVS, CDR2 FQNEAQ, per germline. Germline trimming cut 3 bases from V and 3 bases from J; bases unmatched to any gene: 10. The length of the CDR3 is 17 residues. The CDR3 loop reads CASSFKNRDSYTGELFF. CDR3 DNA: TGTGCCAGCAGCTTTAAAAACCGGGACAGCTACACCGGGGAGCTGTTTTTT.

The V and J genes are TRBV7-9 and TRBJ1-4; D is unclear. The CDR3 length is 14 residues. With 2 bases removed from V and 8 bases from J, the gap between germline ends came to 12 bases. The germline V gene encodes CDR1 SEHNR and CDR2 FQNEAQ (reference sequence). The CDR3 region has the DNA TGTGCCAGCAGCTTATCCGGGTTAGGCGAAAAACTGTTTTTT. It yields the protein CASSLSGLGEKLFF.

V is TRBV27 and J is TRBJ2-7; tentatively, D is TRBD1 (6 bases). CDR1 is MNHEY and CDR2 is SMNVEV in the germline V gene (reference sequence). V lost 2 bases to trimming and J lost 3 bases, with 14 bases between them. The CDR3 sequence is 15 residues long. Here the CDR3 DNA reads TGTGCCAGCAGTTTAACAGGGACCTTAGTCTACGAGCAGTACTTC. Amino acids: CASSLTGTLVYEQYF.

The rearrangement links TRBV7-9 to TRBJ2-3, with TRBD2 identical over 12 bases. Losses at the gene ends were 3 bases for V and 3 bases for J; bases not matched to a gene: 1. The CDR3 totals 15 residues. CDR1 and CDR2 (germline): SEHNR, FQNEAQ (reference sequence). The CDR3 sequence is CASSFLAGGTDTQYF. DNA of the CDR3: TGTGCCAGCAGCTTTCTAGCGGGAGGGACAGATACGCAGTATTTT. Full variable domain (rest looked up from reference TRBV7-9 and TRBJ2-3): DTGVSQNPRHKITKRGQNVTFRCDPISEHNRLYWYRQTLGQGPEFLTYFQNEAQLEKSRLLSDRFSAERPKGSFSTLEIQRTEQGDSAMYLCASSFLAGGTDTQYFGPGTRLTVL.

CDR3 residues: CASSQDPDPYGYTF. In nucleotides, the CDR3 is TGTGCCAGCAGCCAAGACCCAGACCCCTATGGCTACACCTTC. The chain joins TRBV14 to TRBJ1-2; D remains ambiguous. V was clipped by 0 bases and J by 4 bases, with 9 bases between them. Germline loops: CDR1 SGHDN, CDR2 FVKESK. The CDR3 has 14 amino acids.

This clone was seen more than once but under ten times. The J gene is TRBJ2-1, the V gene TRBV5-1, with 7 bases aligning to TRBD2. The germline V gene has CDR1 SGHRS and CDR2 YFSETQ. The CDR3 spans 15 residues. The J segment lost 3 bases and the V segment lost 7 bases, leaving 10 bases of the junction unmatched. CDR3 nucleotide sequence: TGCGCCAGCGCTCTCTCGGGAGGCGACTACAATGAGCAGTTCTTC. It translates to CASALSGGDYNEQFF.

This clone was detected only once. This sequence joins TRBV7-2 and TRBJ2-1; 11 bases fit TRBD2. CDR1 SGHTA and CDR2 FQGNSA come from the germline V gene. Trimming took 5 bases from V and 9 from J; bases not matched to a gene: 9. The CDR3 has 15 amino acids. The CDR3 coding sequence is TGTGCCAGCAGCACCATACTAGCGGGAGCGGGTGAGCAGTTCTTC. Translated, it gives CASSTILAGAGEQFF.

In regard to this clone: Other DNA sequences in the sample encode the same CDR3. The CDR3 DNA is TGTGCCAGCAGCTTATTGAGAGATACGCAGTATTTT. It yields the protein CASSLLRDTQYF. The chain recombines TRBV7-2 with TRBJ2-3; no definite D call. This CDR3 is built from 12 residues. Germline V gene sequence: CDR1 SGHTA, CDR2 FQGNSA. Trimming removed 2 bases from V and 5 bases from J, with 5 bases in between.

The chain carries TRBV6-5 and TRBJ2-7; the D is unclear. Trimming stripped 8 bases from V and 4 bases from J, with 6 bases between. The CDR3 loop spans 10 amino acids. Germline V gene lookup returns CDR1 MNHEY and CDR2 SVGAGI. DNA for the CDR3: TGTGCCAGCGGTCAATACGAGCAGTACTTC. Its protein is CASGQYEQYF.